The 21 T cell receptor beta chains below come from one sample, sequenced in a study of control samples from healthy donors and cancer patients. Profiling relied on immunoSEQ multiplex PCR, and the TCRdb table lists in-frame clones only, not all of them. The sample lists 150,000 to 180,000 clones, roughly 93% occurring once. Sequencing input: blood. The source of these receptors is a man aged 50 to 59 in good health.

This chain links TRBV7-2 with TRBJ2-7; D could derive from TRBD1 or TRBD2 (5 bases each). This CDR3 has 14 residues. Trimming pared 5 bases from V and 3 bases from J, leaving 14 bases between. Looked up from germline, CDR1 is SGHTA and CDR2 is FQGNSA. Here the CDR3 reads CASSQMGVNYEQYF. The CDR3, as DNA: TGTGCCAGCAGCCAAATGGGGGTCAACTACGAGCAGTACTTC.

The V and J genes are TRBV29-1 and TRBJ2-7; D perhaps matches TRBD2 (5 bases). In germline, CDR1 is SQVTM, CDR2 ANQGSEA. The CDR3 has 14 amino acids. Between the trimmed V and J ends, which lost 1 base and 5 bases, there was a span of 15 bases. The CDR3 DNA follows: TGCAGCGTTGAAGGTGGTCGGGGAAGGAACGAGCAGTACTTC. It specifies CSVEGGRGRNEQYF.

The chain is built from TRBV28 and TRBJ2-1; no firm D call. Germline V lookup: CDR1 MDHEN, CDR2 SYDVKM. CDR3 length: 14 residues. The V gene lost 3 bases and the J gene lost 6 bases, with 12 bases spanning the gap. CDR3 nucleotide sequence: TGTGCCAGCAGTTTTATGGGGTTGCGCAATGAGCAGTTCTTC. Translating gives CASSFMGLRNEQFF. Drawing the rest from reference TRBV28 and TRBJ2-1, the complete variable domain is DVKVTQSSRYLVKRTGEKVFLECVQDMDHENMFWYRQDPGLGLRLIYFSYDVKMKEKGDIPEGYSVSREKKERFSLILESASTNQTSMYLCASSFMGLRNEQFFGPGTRLTVL.

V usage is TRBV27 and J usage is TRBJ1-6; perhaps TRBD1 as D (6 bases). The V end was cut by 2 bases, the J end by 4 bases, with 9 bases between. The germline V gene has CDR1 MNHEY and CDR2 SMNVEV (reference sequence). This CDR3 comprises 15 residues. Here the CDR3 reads CASSLRTVYNSPLHF. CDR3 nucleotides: TGTGCCAGCAGTTTAAGGACAGTTTATAATTCACCCCTCCACTTT.

The CDR3 reads CASSWDRTTGELFF. Here the CDR3 DNA reads TGTGCCAGCAGCTGGGACAGGACTACCGGGGAGCTGTTTTTT. The J gene is TRBJ2-2, the V gene TRBV11-2; 8 positions agree with TRBD1. Per germline, CDR1 SGHAT and CDR2 FQNNGV. J was trimmed by 5 bases and V by 4 bases; bases with no gene match: 3. The CDR3 covers 14 residues.

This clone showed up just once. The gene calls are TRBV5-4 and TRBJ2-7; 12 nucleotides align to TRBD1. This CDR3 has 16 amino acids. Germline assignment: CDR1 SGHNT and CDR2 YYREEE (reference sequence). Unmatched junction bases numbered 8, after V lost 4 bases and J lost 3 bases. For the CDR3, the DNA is TGTGCCAGCAGCCCGGATGGGACAGGGGGCCTCTACGAGCAGTACTTC. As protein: CASSPDGTGGLYEQYF.

CDR3 protein: CASSLGQVQGYEQYF. The DNA of the CDR3 is TGTGCCAGCAGCTTAGGACAGGTACAGGGTTACGAGCAGTACTTC. The chain uses TRBV7-2 and TRBJ2-7; the D gene is possibly TRBD1 (6 bases). This CDR3 has 15 residues. Looked up from germline, CDR1 is SGHTA and CDR2 is FQGNSA. V was trimmed by 1 base and J by 4 bases, leaving 14 bases between them.

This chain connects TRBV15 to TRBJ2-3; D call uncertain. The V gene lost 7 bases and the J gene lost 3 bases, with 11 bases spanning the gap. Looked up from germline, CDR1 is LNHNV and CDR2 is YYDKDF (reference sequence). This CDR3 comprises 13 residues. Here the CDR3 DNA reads TGTGCCACCACCCTAGGACGTACAGATACGCAGTATTTT. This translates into CATTLGRTDTQYF.

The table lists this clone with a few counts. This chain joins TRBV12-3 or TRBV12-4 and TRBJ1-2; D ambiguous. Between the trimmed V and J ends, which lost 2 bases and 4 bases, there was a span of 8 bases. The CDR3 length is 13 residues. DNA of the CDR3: TGTGCCAGCAGTTTAAACAGAAGCTATGGCTACACCTTC. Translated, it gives CASSLNRSYGYTF.

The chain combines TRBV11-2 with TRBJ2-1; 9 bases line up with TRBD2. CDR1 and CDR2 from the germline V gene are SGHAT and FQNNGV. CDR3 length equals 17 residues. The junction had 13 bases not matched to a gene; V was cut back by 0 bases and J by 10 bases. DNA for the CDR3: TGTGCCAGCAGCTTAGAAGTAGGAGCGGGAGGTTCTTGGGAGCAGTTCTTC. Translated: CASSLEVGAGGSWEQFF. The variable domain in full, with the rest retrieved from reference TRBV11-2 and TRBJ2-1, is EAGVAQSPRYKIIEKRQSVAFWCNPISGHATLYWYQQILGQGPKLLIQFQNNGVVDDSQLPKDRFSAERLKGVDSTLKIQPAKLEDSAVYLCASSLEVGAGGSWEQFFGPGTRLTVL.

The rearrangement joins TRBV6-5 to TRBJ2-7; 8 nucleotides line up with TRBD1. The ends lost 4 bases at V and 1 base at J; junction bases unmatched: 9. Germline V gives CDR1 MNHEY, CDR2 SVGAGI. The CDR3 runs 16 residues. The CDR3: CASSSRGLSGSYEQYF. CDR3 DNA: TGTGCCAGCAGTTCCAGGGGGCTTTCTGGGTCCTACGAGCAGTACTTC.

The CDR3 region has the DNA TGTGCCAGCCTACAGGGGTGGGGCACCGGGGAGCTGTTTTTT. It codes for CASLQGWGTGELFF. This sequence joins TRBV28 and TRBJ2-2; 7 nucleotides match TRBD1. This CDR3 contains 14 residues. CDR1 and CDR2 from the germline V gene are MDHEN and SYDVKM. With 8 bases clipped from V and 4 bases from J, the junction kept 7 bases outside the gene matches.

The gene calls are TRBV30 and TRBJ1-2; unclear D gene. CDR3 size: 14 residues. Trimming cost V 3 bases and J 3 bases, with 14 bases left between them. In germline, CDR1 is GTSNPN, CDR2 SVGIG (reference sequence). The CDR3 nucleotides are TGTGCCTGGAGCGCGGACCCTCGGGACTATGGCTACACCTTC. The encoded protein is CAWSADPRDYGYTF.

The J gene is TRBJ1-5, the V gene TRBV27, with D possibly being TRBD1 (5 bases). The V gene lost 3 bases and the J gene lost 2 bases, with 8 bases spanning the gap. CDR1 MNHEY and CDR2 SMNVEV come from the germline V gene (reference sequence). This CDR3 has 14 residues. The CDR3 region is CASSFAQGNQPQHF. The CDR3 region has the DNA TGTGCCAGCAGTTTTGCACAGGGCAATCAGCCCCAGCATTTT.

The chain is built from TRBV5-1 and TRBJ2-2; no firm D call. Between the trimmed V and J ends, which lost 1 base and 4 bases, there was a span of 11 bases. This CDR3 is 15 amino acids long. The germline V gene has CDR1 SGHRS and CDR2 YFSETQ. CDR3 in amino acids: CASSLMVGRTGELFF. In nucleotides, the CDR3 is TGCGCCAGCAGCTTGATGGTAGGGCGCACCGGGGAGCTGTTTTTT.

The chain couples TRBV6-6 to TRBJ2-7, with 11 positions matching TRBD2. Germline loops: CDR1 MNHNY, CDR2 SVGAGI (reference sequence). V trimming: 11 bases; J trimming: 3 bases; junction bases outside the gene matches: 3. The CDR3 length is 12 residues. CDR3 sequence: CAGGTSGYEQYF. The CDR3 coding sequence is TGTGCCGGCGGGACTAGCGGCTACGAGCAGTACTTC.

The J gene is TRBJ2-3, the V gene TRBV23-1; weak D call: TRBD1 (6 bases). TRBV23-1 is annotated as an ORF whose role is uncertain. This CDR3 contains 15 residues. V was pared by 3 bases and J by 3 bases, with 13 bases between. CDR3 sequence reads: CASSHHRVGTDTQYF. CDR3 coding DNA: TGCGCCAGCAGTCACCACAGGGTCGGTACAGATACGCAGTATTTT.

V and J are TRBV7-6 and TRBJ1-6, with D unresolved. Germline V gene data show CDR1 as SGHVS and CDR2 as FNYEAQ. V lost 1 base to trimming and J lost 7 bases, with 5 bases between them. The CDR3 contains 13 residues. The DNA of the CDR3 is TGTGCCAGCAGCTTAGATGGGAATTCACCCCTCCACTTT. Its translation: CASSLDGNSPLHF. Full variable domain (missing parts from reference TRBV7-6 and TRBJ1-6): GAGVSQSPRYKVTKRGQDVALRCDPISGHVSLYWYRQALGQGPEFLTYFNYEAQQDKSGLPNDRFSAERPEGSISTLTIQRTEQRDSAMYRCASSLDGNSPLHFGNGTRLTVT.

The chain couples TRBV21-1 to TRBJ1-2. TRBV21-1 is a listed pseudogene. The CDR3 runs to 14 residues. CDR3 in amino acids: CASSSRGGAYGYTF. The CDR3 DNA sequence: TGTGCCAGCAGCTCCCGGGGGGGGGCTTATGGCTACACCTTC.

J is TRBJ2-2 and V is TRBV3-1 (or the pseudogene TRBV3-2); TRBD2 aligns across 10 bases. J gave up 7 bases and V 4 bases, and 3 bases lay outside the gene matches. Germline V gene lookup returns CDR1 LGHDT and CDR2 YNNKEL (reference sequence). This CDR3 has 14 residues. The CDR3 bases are TGTGCCAGCAGCCGGAGCGGGAGGGTCGGGGAGCTGTTTTTT. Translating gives CASSRSGRVGELFF.

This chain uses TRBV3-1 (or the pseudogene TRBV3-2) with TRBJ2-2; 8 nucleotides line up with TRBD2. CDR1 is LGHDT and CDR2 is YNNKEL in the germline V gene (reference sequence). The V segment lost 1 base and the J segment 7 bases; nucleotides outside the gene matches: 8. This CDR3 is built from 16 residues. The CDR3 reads CASSQGSGGVIGELFF. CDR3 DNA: TGTGCCAGCAGCCAAGGATCGGGAGGGGTCATCGGGGAGCTGTTTTTT.